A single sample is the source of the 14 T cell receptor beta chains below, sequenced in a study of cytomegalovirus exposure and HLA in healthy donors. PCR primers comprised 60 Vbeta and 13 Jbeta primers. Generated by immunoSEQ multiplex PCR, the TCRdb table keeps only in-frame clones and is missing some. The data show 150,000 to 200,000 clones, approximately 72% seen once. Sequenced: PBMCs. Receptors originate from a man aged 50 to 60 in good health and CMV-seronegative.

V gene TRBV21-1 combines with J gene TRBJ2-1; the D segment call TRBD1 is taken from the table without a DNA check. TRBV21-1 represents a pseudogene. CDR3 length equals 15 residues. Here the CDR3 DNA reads TGTGCCAGCAGCAAAGACAGGGATCCCTACAATGAGCAGTTCTTC. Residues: CASSKDRDPYNEQFF.

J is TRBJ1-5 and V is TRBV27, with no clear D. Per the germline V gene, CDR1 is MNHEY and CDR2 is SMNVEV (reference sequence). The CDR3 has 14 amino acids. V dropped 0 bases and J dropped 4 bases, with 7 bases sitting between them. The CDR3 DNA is TGTGCCAGCAGTTTATCCGGCGGGAATCAGCCCCAGCATTTT. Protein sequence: CASSLSGGNQPQHF.

CDR3 sequence: CASSFPGGWDEQFF. DNA for the CDR3: TGCGCCAGCAGCTTCCCGGGGGGGTGGGATGAGCAGTTCTTC. The chain couples TRBV5-1 to TRBJ2-1; 8 bases are a match to TRBD2. The CDR3 covers 14 residues. Germline V gene data show CDR1 as SGHRS and CDR2 as YFSETQ. Trimming took 2 bases from V and 8 from J; bases not matched to a gene: 6.

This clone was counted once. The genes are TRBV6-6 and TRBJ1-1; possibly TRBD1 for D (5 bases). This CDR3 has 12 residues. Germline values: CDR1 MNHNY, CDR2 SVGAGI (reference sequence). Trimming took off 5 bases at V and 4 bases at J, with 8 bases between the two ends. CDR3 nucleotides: TGTGCCAGCAGTAGCAGGGTCACTGAAGCTTTCTTT. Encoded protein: CASSSRVTEAFF.

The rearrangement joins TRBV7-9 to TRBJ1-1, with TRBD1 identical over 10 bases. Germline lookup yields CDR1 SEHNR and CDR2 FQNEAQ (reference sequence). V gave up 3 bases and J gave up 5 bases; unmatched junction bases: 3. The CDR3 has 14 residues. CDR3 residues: CASSFGTGVTEAFF. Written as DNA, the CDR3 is TGTGCCAGCAGCTTCGGGACAGGGGTGACTGAAGCTTTCTTT. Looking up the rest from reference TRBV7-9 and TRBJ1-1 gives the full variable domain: DTGVSQNPRHKITKRGQNVTFRCDPISEHNRLYWYRQTLGQGPEFLTYFQNEAQLEKSRLLSDRFSAERPKGSFSTLEIQRTEQGDSAMYLCASSFGTGVTEAFFGQGTRLTVV.

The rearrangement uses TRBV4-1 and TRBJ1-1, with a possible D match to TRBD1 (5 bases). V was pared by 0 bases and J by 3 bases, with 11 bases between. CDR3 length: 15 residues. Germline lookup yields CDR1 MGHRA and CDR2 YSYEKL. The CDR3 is CASSQDGTRDTEAFF. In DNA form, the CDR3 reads TGCGCCAGCAGCCAAGATGGAACCAGGGACACTGAAGCTTTCTTT.

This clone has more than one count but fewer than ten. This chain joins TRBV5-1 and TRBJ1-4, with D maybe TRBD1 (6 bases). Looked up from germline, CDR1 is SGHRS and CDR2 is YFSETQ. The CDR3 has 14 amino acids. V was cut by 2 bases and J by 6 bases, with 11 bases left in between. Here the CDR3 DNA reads TGCGCCAGCAGCTTAGGCAGGGGCGATGAAAAACTGTTTTTT. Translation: CASSLGRGDEKLFF.

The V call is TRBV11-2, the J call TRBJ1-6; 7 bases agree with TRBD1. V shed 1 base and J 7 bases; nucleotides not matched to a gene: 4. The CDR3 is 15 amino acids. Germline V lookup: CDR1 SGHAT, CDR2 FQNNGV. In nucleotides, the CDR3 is TGTGCCAGCAGCTTAGTAGGGACAGTGAATTCACCCCTCCACTTT. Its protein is CASSLVGTVNSPLHF.

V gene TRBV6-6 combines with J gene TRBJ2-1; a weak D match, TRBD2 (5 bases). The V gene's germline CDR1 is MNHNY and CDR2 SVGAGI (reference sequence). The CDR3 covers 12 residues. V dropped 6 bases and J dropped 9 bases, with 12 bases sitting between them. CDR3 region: CASSLIGSEQFF. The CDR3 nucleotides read TGTGCCAGCAGCCTCATTGGGAGTGAGCAGTTCTTC.

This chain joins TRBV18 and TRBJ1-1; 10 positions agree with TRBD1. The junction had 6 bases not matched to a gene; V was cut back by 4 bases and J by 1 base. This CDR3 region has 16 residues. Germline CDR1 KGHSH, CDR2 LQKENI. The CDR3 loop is CASSQDRGKPNTEAFF. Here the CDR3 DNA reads TGTGCCAGCTCACAGGACAGGGGGAAACCGAACACTGAAGCTTTCTTT.

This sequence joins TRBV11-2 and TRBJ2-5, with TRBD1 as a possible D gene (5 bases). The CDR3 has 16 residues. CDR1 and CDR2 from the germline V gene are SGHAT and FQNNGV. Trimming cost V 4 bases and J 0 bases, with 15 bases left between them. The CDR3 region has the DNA TGTGCCAGCAGCTCCCAGGGCGGCAGAAACCAAGAGACCCAGTACTTC. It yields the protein CASSSQGGRNQETQYF.

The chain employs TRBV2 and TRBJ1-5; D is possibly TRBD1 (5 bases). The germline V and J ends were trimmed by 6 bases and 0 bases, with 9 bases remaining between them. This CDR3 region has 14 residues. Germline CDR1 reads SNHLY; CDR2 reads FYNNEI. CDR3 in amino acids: CASRRDPSNQPQHF. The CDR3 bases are TGTGCCAGCAGGCGGGACCCTAGCAATCAGCCCCAGCATTTT.

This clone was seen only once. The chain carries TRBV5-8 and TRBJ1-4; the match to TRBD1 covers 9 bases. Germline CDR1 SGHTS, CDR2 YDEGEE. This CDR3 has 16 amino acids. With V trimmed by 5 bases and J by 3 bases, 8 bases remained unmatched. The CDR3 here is CASSSGTGSSNEKLFF. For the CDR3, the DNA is TGTGCCAGCAGTTCCGGGACAGGGTCATCTAATGAAAAACTGTTTTTT.

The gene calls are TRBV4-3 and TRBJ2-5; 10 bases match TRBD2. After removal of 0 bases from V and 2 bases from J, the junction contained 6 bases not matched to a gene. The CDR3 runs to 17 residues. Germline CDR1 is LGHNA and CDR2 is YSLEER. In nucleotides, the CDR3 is TGCGCCAGCAGCCAAGATACGTCAGCGGGGGGGCAAGAGACCCAGTACTTC. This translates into CASSQDTSAGGQETQYF.